This T cell receptor (beta chain) was captured in a study of blood T cell repertoires in COVID-19. This clone occurred once. TCRdb keeps only in-frame clones here, not all; method: immunoSEQ multiplex PCR. The table includes 94,000 or so clones, around nine tenths detected once. CDR3 length equals 20 residues. The V segment lost 5 bases and the J segment 4 bases; nucleotides outside the gene matches: 14. Per the germline V gene, CDR1 is LGHDT and CDR2 is YNNKEL (reference sequence). This sequence originates from a woman between 65 and 79 years old with acute or convalescent COVID-19. The sequencing input was peripheral blood. The V and J genes are TRBV3-1 (or the pseudogene TRBV3-2) and TRBJ2-2, with 15 bases matching TRBD2. DNA of the CDR3: TGTGCCAGCAGCTCTCGTCTTTCGGGACTAGCGGGGGGTCGCACCGGGGAGCTGTTTTTT. This codes for CASSSRLSGLAGGRTGELFF.